Listed below are T cell receptor beta chains from one sample, sequenced in a study of beta chain features in type 1 diabetes. Some clones are missing from TCRdb's copy, which holds only in-frame ones; the method was immunoSEQ multiplex PCR. The sample carries more than 250,000 clones, approximately 15% recorded once. The specimen sequenced was naive CD4+ T cells from blood. Receptors were obtained from a man younger than 35 with type 1 diabetes. CDR3s leave out the opening cysteine and the closing phenylalanine or tryptophan. Clone size, where shown, is once, few, many, or a class for clones that have expanded.

j_call | clone_size | v_call | cdr3_aa
TRBJ2-5 | few | TRBV15 | ATGLAGLQETQY
TRBJ2-4 | NA | TRBV2 | ASSSASGNIQY
TRBJ2-2 | NA | TRBV4-3 | ASSQGGGNTGELF
TRBJ2-1 | NA | TRBV2 | ASLRPTGTSGSSYNEQF
TRBJ2-2 | NA | TRBV10-1 | ASRKTENTGELF
TRBJ2-1 | NA | TRBV7-6 | ASSRNRGRSDEQF
TRBJ2-7 | few | TRBV15 | ATSSRGTGPGEQY
TRBJ2-5 | few | TRBV30 | AWSVGGVYQETQY
TRBJ2-3 | NA | TRBV5-4 | ASSVSGRAADTQY
TRBJ1-5 | few | TRBV30 | AWSVGTGWTQPQH
TRBJ1-4 | NA | TRBV30 | AWRGGYATNEKLF
TRBJ2-5 | NA | TRBV7-2 | ASRSGPRGSQY
TRBJ1-2 | NA | TRBV10-3 | AIRTGEYGYT
TRBJ2-7 | NA | TRBV30 | AWGTSGGWSEQY
TRBJ2-5 | NA | TRBV30 | AWGDRVGETQY
TRBJ2-3 | NA | TRBV6-1 | ASSEERWSTDTQY
TRBJ2-1 | NA | TRBV6-1 | ASSVSSLAVTYNEQF
TRBJ2-3 | few | TRBV15 | ATSPDRVLADTQY
TRBJ1-2 | few | TRBV10-3 | AISESILRDRGNGYT
TRBJ1-6 | NA | TRBV9 | ASSVEAGSPLH